Each of the 18 T cell receptor beta chains below was sequenced from the same sample in a study of T cell repertoires in cytomegalovirus infection. These receptors' antigens are unknown. TCRdb itself ran the reads through MiXCR, one entry per CDR3 protein. The sample includes 300,000 to 400,000 distinct CDR3 sequences, 20% to 25% seen only once; the top ten take 13%. The source was cultured PBMCs, collected from culture after CMV antigen stimulation. All receptors come from a human donor in good health (CMV status not recorded). Some clones in this sample may be carry-over from other donors' samples.

This clonotype appeared once. Its ends do not fully match the called genes, so a read error is possible. The chain links TRBV12-3 or TRBV12-4 to TRBJ1-5, with D maybe TRBD1 (6 bases). The CDR3 spans 14 residues. The CDR3 loop reads CASSLGAGNQPQPF. The CDR3, as DNA: TGTGCCAGCAGTTTGGGGGCAGGCAATCAGCCCCAGCCTTTT.

The sample holds a few counts of this clonotype. This chain connects TRBV4-1 to TRBJ1-2; a weak D match, TRBD1 (5 bases). CDR3 length: 14 residues. Per the germline V gene, CDR1 is MGHRA and CDR2 is YSYEKL. The germline V and J ends were trimmed by 0 bases and 7 bases, with 12 bases remaining between them. The CDR3 DNA is TGCGCCAGCAGCCAAGAACGGGGAGGGACTGGCTACACCTTC. This codes for CASSQERGGTGYTF.

The chain combines TRBV11-2 with TRBJ2-3; TRBD2 matches at 11 bases. Trimming cost V 3 bases and J 3 bases; bases outside gene matches: 5. The CDR3 is 16 amino acids. Germline assignment: CDR1 SGHAT and CDR2 FQNNGV. CDR3 sequence: CASSLRLAGLTDTQYF. In nucleotides, the CDR3 is TGTGCCAGCAGCTTGAGACTAGCGGGATTAACAGATACGCAGTATTTT.

This clonotype has more than one count but fewer than ten. The chain is built from TRBV12-3 or TRBV12-4 and TRBJ2-5, with 9 nucleotides matching TRBD1. This CDR3 contains 16 residues. The V and J ends lost 6 bases and 5 bases, in that order; junction bases with no gene match: 13. The CDR3 sequence is CASSEDPGTGIETQYF. The CDR3 coding sequence is TGTGCCAGCAGCGAAGACCCCGGGACAGGGATTGAGACCCAGTACTTC.

In its sample, this clonotype was seen many times. V is TRBV12-3 or TRBV12-4 and J is TRBJ2-7; D possibly corresponds to TRBD2 (5 bases). V was cut by 6 bases and J by 5 bases, with 14 bases left in between. This CDR3 contains 13 residues. This CDR3 reads CASSRGPTDEQYV. The CDR3 nucleotides are TGTGCCAGCAGCCGCGGGCCCACGGACGAGCAGTACGTC.

The rearrangement links TRBV29-1 to TRBJ1-2, with a weak D call TRBD1 (6 bases). The CDR3 extends over 13 amino acids. CDR1 SQVTM and CDR2 ANQGSEA come from the germline V gene. V gave up 7 bases and J gave up 7 bases, with 19 bases separating them. CDR3 DNA: TGCAGCGCCACGGGGGCAGGGTTTGTTGGCTACACCTTC. Its protein is CSATGAGFVGYTF.

Ten or more counts support this clonotype. The chain joins TRBV11-2 to TRBJ2-1, with D hard to call. Germline V gives CDR1 SGHAT, CDR2 FQNNGV. The CDR3 extends over 16 amino acids. The germline V and J ends were trimmed by 5 bases and 8 bases, with 22 bases remaining between them. CDR3 residues: CASSPNEGLRWDEQFF. The CDR3 DNA is TGTGCCAGCAGCCCCAACGAAGGCCTAAGGTGGGATGAGCAGTTCTTC.

V and J are TRBV11-1 and TRBJ2-2, with D unresolved. CDR3 length equals 16 residues. V dropped 5 bases and J dropped 4 bases, with 17 bases sitting between them. CDR1 is SGHAT, CDR2 FQDESV, per germline (reference sequence). DNA of the CDR3: TGTGCCAGCAGCGCTTACCTGGGATTAGGCACCGGGGAGCTGTTTTTT. This encodes CASSAYLGLGTGELFF.

This clonotype was picked up many times. The rearrangement links TRBV7-2 to TRBJ2-1, with TRBD1 as a possible D gene (6 bases). This CDR3 contains 9 residues. Trimming left V 8 bases short and J 15 bases short, with 11 bases between. Germline CDR1 SGHTA, CDR2 FQGNSA. The CDR3 loop is CASEKGGFF. CDR3 DNA: TGTGCCAGCGAGAAAGGGGGGTTCTTC.

V gene TRBV11-3 combines with J gene TRBJ2-7; 7 bases map to TRBD1. The CDR3 has 14 residues. After removal of 3 bases from V and 5 bases from J, the junction contained 7 bases not matched to a gene. From germline, CDR1 is SGHNT and CDR2 YENEEA. The CDR3 DNA reads as TGTGCCAGCAGCTTGCGCACACAGGGGAACGAGCAGTACGTC. Protein: CASSLRTQGNEQYV.

This clonotype was seen only a few times. The V gene is TRBV6-5, the J gene TRBJ2-1, with 10 bases aligning to TRBD2. J gave up 5 bases and V 4 bases, and 8 bases lay outside the gene matches. This CDR3 comprises 16 residues. The germline V gene encodes CDR1 MNHEY and CDR2 SVGAGI. The CDR3 is CASSSGLAGVNNEQFF. The CDR3 region has the DNA TGTGCCAGCAGTTCCGGGCTAGCGGGAGTCAACAATGAGCAGTTCTTC.

This clonotype was seen only a few times. The rearrangement joins TRBV7-8 to TRBJ2-7; D is possibly TRBD2 (5 bases). The CDR3 totals 14 residues. The V and J ends lost 6 bases and 2 bases respectively, with 14 bases between them. Germline values: CDR1 SGHVS, CDR2 FQNEAQ. CDR3 amino acids: CASSHRGNPYEQYV. CDR3 nucleotides: TGTGCCAGCAGTCATCGGGGAAACCCCTACGAGCAGTACGTC.

This clonotype was seen only a few times. The chain couples TRBV5-1 to TRBJ1-2, with D possibly matching TRBD1 (5 bases). The ends were cut back, 0 bases at V and 5 bases at J, with 20 bases in the middle. This CDR3 comprises 17 residues. Germline CDR1 reads SGHRS; CDR2 reads YFSETQ. The CDR3 reads CASSLGTKSASIYGYTF. Written as DNA, the CDR3 is TGCGCCAGCAGCTTGGGGACAAAGTCGGCAAGTATATATGGCTACACCTTC.

This clonotype has more than one count but fewer than ten. The rearrangement joins TRBV19 to TRBJ1-5; D ambiguous. The CDR3 spans 16 residues. Germline V CDR1 and CDR2: LNHDA, SQIVND (reference sequence). Trimming cost V 5 bases and J 2 bases, with 16 bases left between them. CDR3 residues: CASSDWRTVGNQPQHF. The CDR3 DNA reads as TGTGCCAGTAGTGATTGGCGAACGGTCGGCAATCAGCCCCAGCATTTT.

The chain links TRBV6-6 to TRBJ1-2, with 7 bases aligning to TRBD1. Germline CDR1 and CDR2: MNHNY and SVGAGI (reference sequence). Trimming at V came to 0 bases and at J to 4 bases, leaving 11 bases not matched to a gene. The CDR3 extends over 17 amino acids. The CDR3 loop reads CASSYSEEGAPLYGYTF. As DNA, the CDR3 is TGTGCCAGCAGTTACTCGGAGGAGGGGGCACCTCTCTATGGCTACACCTTC.

This clonotype was detected only once. This chain joins TRBV19 and TRBJ1-5; D remains ambiguous. The CDR3 covers 16 residues. Germline V lookup: CDR1 LNHDA, CDR2 SQIVND (reference sequence). V lost 5 bases and J lost 2, with 16 bases in between. CDR3: CASSLPAGVRNQPQHF. The DNA for the CDR3 is TGTGCCAGTAGTCTTCCTGCAGGCGTGCGCAATCAGCCCCAGCATTTT.

This clonotype has only a few counts. J is TRBJ2-7 and V is TRBV7-2; 7 bases match TRBD2. V lost 4 bases to trimming and J lost 3 bases; unmatched junction nucleotides: 6. The CDR3 length is 14 residues. The germline V gene has CDR1 SGHTA and CDR2 FQGNSA. CDR3 DNA: TGTGCCAGCAGCTCTCAAGGACTAGACTACGAGCAGTACTTC. Residues: CASSSQGLDYEQYF.

This sequence joins TRBV19 and TRBJ2-3; D call uncertain. The germline gives CDR1 LNHDA, CDR2 SQIVND (reference sequence). The CDR3 is 12 residues long. Trimming cost V 4 bases and J 3 bases, with 5 bases left between them. The CDR3 sequence is CASSTVTDTQYF. The DNA of the CDR3 is TGTGCCAGTAGTACCGTAACAGATACGCAGTATTTT.